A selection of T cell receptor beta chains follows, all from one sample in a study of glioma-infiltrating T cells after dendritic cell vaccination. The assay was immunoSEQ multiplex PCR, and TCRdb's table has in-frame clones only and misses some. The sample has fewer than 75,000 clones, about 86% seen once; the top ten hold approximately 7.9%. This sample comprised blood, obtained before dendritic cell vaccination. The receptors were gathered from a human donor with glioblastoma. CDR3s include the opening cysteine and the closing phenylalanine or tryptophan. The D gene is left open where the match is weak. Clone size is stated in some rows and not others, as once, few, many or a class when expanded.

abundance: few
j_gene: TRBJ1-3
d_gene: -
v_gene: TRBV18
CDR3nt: TGTGCCAGCTCACCGGCTGGAACAGGGAAAGGAAACACCATATATTTT
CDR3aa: CASSPAGTGKGNTIYF

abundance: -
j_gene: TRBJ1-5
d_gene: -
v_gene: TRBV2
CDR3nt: TGTGCCAGCAGTGTGGGAAGGGGGAATCAGCCCCAGCATTTT
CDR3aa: CASSVGRGNQPQHF

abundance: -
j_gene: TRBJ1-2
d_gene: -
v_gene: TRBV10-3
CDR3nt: TGTGCCATCAGTGACAGCCCACCAGGGGACGGCTACACCTTC
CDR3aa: CAISDSPPGDGYTF

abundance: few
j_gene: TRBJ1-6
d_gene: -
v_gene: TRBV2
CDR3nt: TGTGCCAGCAGGCCGGGGAATAATTCACCCCTCCACTTT
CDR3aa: CASRPGNNSPLHF

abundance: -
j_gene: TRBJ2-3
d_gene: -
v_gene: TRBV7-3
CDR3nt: TGTGCCAGCAGCTTAGGGCGCACAGATACGCAGTATTTT
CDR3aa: CASSLGRTDTQYF

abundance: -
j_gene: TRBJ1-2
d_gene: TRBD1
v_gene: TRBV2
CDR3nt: TGTGCCAGCAGTACCCGGACAGGGTCTAACTATGGCTACACCTTC
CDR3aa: CASSTRTGSNYGYTF

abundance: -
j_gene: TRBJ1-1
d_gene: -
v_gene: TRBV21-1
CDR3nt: TGTGCCAGCAGCAAAGGGGGCGCGGTCGACACTGAAGCTTTCTTT
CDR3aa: CASSKGGAVDTEAFF

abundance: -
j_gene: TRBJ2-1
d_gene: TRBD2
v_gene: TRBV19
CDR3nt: TGTGCCAGTAGTATAGGAGTGCTAGCGGAGGACAATGAGCAGTTCTTC
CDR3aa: CASSIGVLAEDNEQFF

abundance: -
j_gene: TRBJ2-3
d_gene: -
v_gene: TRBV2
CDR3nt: TGTGCCAGCAGTGAAGCGCTTCGTAGTAGCACCGATACGCAGTATTTT
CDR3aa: CASSEALRSSTDTQYF

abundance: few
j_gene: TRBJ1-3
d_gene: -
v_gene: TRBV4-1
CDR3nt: TGCGCCAGCAGCCAAGATCTCCGGAACCCGGCGGACACCATATATTTT
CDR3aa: CASSQDLRNPADTIYF

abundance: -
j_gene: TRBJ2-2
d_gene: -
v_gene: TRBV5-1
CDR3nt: TGCGCCAGCAGCTTGCGACAGCCGAACACCGGGGAGCTGTTTTTT
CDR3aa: CASSLRQPNTGELFF

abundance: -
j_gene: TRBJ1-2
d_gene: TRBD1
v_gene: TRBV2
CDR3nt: TGTGCCAGCAGGGACCGGGACAGCTTCTCCTATGGCTACACCTTC
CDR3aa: CASRDRDSFSYGYTF

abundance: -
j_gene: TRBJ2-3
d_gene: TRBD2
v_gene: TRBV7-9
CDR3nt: TGTGCCAGCAGTCAACAAAAGGGGACTAGCGGGGGGTTAGATACGCAGTATTTT
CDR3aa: CASSQQKGTSGGLDTQYF

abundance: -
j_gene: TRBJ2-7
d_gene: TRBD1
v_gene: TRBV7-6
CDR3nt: TGTGCCAGCAGTCCAAGGACAGGCTCGACCTACGAGCAGTACTTC
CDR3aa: CASSPRTGSTYEQYF

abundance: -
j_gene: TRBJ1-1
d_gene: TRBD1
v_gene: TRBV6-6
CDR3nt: TGTGCCAGCAGGGCCTTTACAGGGGGCGCGAACACTGAAGCTTTCTTT
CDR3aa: CASRAFTGGANTEAFF

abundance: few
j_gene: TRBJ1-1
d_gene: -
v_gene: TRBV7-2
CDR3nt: TGTGCCAGCAGCCCCCCTCGGACAGACGAAGCTTTCTTT
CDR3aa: CASSPPRTDEAFF

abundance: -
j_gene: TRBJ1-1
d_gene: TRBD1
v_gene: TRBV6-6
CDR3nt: TGTGCCAGCAGTGAGGACAGGAAAGCTTTCTTT
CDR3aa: CASSEDRKAFF

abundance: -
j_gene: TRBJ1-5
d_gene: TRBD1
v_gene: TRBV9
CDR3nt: TGTGCCAGCGGCCCAACAGGGGGAAATCAGCCCCAGCATTTT
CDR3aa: CASGPTGGNQPQHF

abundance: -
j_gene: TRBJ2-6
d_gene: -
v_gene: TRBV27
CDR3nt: TGTGCCAGCAGTTTACGGGGGTCTGGGGCCAACGTCCTGACTTTC
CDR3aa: CASSLRGSGANVLTF

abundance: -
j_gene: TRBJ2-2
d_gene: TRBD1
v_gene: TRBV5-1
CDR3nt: TGCGCCAGCAGCGATAGGACAGGGGGGACCGGGGAGCTGTTTTTT
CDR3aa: CASSDRTGGTGELFF

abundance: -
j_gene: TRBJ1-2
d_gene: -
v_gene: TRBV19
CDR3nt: TGTGCCAGTAGTGTGAACAGGGAACTTAACTATGGCTACACCTTC
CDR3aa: CASSVNRELNYGYTF

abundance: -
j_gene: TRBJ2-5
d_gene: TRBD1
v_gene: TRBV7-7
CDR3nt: TGTGCCAGCAGCCAGGATACAGGGGGCCAGTGGGAGACCCAGTACTTC
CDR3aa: CASSQDTGGQWETQYF

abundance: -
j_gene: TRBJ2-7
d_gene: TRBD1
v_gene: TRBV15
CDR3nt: TGTGCCACCAGCAGAGATAGGATGGCAGGGGGCTCCTACGAGCAGTACTTC
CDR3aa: CATSRDRMAGGSYEQYF

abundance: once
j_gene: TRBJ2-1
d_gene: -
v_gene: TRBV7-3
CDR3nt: TGTGCCAGCAGCTCCACGACGGGGGGCTGGCTGTTCTTC
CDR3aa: CASSSTTGGWLFF

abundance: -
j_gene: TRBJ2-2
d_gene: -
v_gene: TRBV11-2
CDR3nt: TGTGCCAGCAGCTTTAACACGAACACCGGGGAGCTGTTTTTT
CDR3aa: CASSFNTNTGELFF

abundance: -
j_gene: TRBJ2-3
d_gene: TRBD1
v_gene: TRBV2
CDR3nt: TGTGTCTCCCAGGGACAGGGATCAGATACGCAGTATTTT
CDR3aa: CVSQGQGSDTQYF

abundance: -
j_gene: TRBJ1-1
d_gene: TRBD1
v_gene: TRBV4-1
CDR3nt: TGCGCCAGCAGCCACCCCGGCGACAGGGCCGACACTGAAGCTTTCTTT
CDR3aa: CASSHPGDRADTEAFF

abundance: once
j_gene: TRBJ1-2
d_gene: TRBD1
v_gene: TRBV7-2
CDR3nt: TGTGCCAGCAGTCCTACACCGGGACAGGTGGACGGCTACACCTTC
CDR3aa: CASSPTPGQVDGYTF

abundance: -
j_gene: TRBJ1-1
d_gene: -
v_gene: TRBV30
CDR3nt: TGTGCCTGGAGTGTACATGAGGGGGAGACTGAAGCTTTCTTT
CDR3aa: CAWSVHEGETEAFF

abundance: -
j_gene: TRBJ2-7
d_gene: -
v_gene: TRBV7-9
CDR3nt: TGTGCCAGCAGCCCCGGAGGAGGACAGATAAGCTCCTACGAGCAGTACTTC
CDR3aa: CASSPGGGQISSYEQYF

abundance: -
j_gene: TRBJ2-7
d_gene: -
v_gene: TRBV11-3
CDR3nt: TGTGCCAGCAGCCCAACGCTGGCCAGATCCTACGAGCAGTACTTC
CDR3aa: CASSPTLARSYEQYF

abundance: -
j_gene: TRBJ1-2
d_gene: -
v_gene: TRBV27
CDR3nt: TGTGCCAGCAGTTTTAATGTGGGGGGGTCTAACTATGGCTACACCTTC
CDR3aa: CASSFNVGGSNYGYTF

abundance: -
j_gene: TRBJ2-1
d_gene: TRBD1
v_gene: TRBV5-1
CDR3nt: TGCGCCAGCAGCTTGGAGGGACAGGGGACTGAGCAGTTCTTC
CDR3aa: CASSLEGQGTEQFF

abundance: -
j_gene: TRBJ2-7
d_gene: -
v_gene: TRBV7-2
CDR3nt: TGTGCCAGCAGCCCCACCCCGGGATCTACCCTCTACGAGCAGTACTTC
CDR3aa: CASSPTPGSTLYEQYF

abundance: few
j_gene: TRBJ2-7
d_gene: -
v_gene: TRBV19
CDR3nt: TGTGCCAGTAGCTCCCTTGGGGGGTCCTACTACGAGCAGTACTTC
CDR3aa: CASSSLGGSYYEQYF

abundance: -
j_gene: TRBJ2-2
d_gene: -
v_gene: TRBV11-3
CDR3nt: TGTGCCAGCAGCTTAGTATCCTCCGGCGGGGAGCTGTTTTTT
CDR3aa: CASSLVSSGGELFF

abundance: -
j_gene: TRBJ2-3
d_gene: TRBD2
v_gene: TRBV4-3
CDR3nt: TGCGCCAGCAGCCTCGGGACTAGCGGTACAGATACGCAGTATTTT
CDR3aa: CASSLGTSGTDTQYF

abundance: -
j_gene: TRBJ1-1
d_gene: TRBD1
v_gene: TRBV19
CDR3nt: TGTGCCAGTAGTATTTTCCTAGGGACAGGGTCTACTGAAGCTTTCTTT
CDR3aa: CASSIFLGTGSTEAFF

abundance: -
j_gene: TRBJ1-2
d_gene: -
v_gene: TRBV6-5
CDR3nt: TGTGCCAGCAGTCGTCGGGTTGAGGACTATGGCTACACCTTC
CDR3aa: CASSRRVEDYGYTF

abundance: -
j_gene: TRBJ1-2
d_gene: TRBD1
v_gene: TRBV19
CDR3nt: TGTGCCAGTAGTATTAGGGCCGGGACAGGTCCTTATCGCTACACCTTC
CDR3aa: CASSIRAGTGPYRYTF

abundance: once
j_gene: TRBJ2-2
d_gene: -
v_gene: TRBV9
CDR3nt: TGTGCCAGCAGCGTCGGGTGGTTGAGTCCCGCGAACACCGGGGAGCTGTTTTTT
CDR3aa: CASSVGWLSPANTGELFF

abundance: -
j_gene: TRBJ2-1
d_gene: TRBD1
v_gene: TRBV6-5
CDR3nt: TGTGCCAGCAGTAGCCGGGACAGGGGGGTCAATGAGCAGTTCTTC
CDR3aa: CASSSRDRGVNEQFF

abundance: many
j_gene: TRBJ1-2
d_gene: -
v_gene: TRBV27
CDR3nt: TGTGCCAGCAGTGGGGGAGGGGGTTGGTATGGCTACACCTTC
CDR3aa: CASSGGGGWYGYTF

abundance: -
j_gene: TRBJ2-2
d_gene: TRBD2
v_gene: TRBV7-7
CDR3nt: TGTGCTAGCAGCCCAGATCTAGCGGGGGGTAACACCGGGGAGCTGTTTTTT
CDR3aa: CASSPDLAGGNTGELFF

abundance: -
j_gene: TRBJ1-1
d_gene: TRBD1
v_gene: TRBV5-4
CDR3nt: TGTGCCAGCAGCCCGAGCGAGACAGGGAGAGCTTTCTTT
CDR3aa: CASSPSETGRAFF

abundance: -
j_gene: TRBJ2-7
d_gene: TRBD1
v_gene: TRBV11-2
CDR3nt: TGTGCCAGCAGCCCAGTCAGGACGGCACAGGGGGCTTACGAGCAGTACTTC
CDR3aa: CASSPVRTAQGAYEQYF

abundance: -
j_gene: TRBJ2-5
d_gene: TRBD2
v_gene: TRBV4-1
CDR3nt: TGCGCCAGCAGCCGGACCGGGACTAGCGTAGAGACCCAGTACTTC
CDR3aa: CASSRTGTSVETQYF

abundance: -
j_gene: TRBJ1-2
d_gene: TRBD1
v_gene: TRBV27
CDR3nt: TGTGCCAGCAGTTCCCTAGGGACAGGGAATGACGGCTACACCTTC
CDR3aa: CASSSLGTGNDGYTF